This T cell receptor (beta chain) appears in the sequencing data of a study of blood T cell repertoires in COVID-19. Study overall: Nucleic acid was either cDNA or gDNA, and it came from T cells, B-cell-depleted T cells, or PBMCs.

Germline-derived CDR1 and CDR2 are MNHEY and SVGAGI. V was pared by 7 bases and J by 0 bases, with 4 bases of the junction left unmatched. The length of the CDR3 is 15 residues. In the authors' workflow: Reference gene primer amplification in the assay estimated nucleated cell counts. This table comes from immunoSEQ multiplex PCR, and its TCRdb copy is limited to in-frame clones, with some not included. V, J and clone size derive from that table, while D and trimming were established from the DNA sequence. The profile shows just over 250,000 clones, roughly nine tenths of them singletons. Sequenced input: peripheral blood. The TCR originated in a man aged 55-75 years who had recovered from COVID-19. The chain employs TRBV6-5 and TRBJ2-2; TRBD2 matches 8 bases. CDR3 DNA: TGTGCCAGCAACCTCGGGGGGGCGAACACCGGGGAGCTGTTTTTT. As protein: CASNLGGANTGELFF.